The 19 T cell receptor beta chains listed next were all sequenced from one sample in a study of blood T cell repertoires in COVID-19. The protocol was immunoSEQ multiplex PCR, while the TCRdb copy is restricted to in-frame clones and leaves out a portion. The table includes approximately 250,000 clones, 80% to 90% detected once. Sequenced sample: peripheral blood. Every receptor here comes from a woman in her 70s with COVID-19, enrolled during active disease.

The V and J genes are TRBV5-1 and TRBJ1-1; 8 bases are a match to TRBD1. Germline V CDR1 and CDR2: SGHRS, YFSETQ. The CDR3 is 16 residues long. J gave up 1 base and V 1 base, and 6 bases lay outside the gene matches. In DNA form, the CDR3 reads TGCGCCAGCAGCTTGACAGGGGGTGAGAGGAACACTGAAGCTTTCTTT. Residues: CASSLTGGERNTEAFF.

The chain is built from TRBV6-6 and TRBJ2-5, with TRBD2 identical over 7 bases. This CDR3 contains 14 residues. The germline CDR1 and CDR2 sequences are MNHNY and SVGAGI (reference sequence). Trimming removed 3 bases from V and 4 bases from J; junction bases left unmatched: 5. The CDR3, as DNA: TGTGCCAGCAGTTATCGGGGAGGGGTAGAGACCCAGTACTTC. This sequence encodes CASSYRGGVETQYF.

The V and J genes are TRBV6-1 and TRBJ1-4, with TRBD1 matching 10 bases. Germline V gene sequence: CDR1 MNHNS, CDR2 SASEGT. The CDR3 sequence is 16 residues long. V shed 4 bases and J 5 bases; nucleotides not matched to a gene: 7. This CDR3 reads CASSVLGQGLNEKLFF. CDR3 in DNA: TGTGCCAGCAGTGTCCTGGGACAGGGGCTAAATGAAAAACTGTTTTTT.

The V call is TRBV7-6, the J call TRBJ1-1, with a tentative D call TRBD1 (5 bases). Trimming cost V 1 base and J 0 bases, with 18 bases left between them. CDR1 is SGHVS, CDR2 FNYEAQ, per germline. This CDR3 is built from 18 residues. The chain's CDR3 is CASSLVAPVGQMNTEAFF. The CDR3 DNA is TGTGCCAGCAGCTTAGTCGCCCCGGTCGGACAAATGAACACTGAAGCTTTCTTT.

The chain recombines TRBV19 with TRBJ1-5; TRBD1 aligns across 7 bases. In germline, CDR1 is LNHDA, CDR2 SQIVND (reference sequence). This CDR3 has 14 residues. J gave up 3 bases and V 7 bases, and 6 bases lay outside the gene matches. The CDR3 DNA sequence: TGTGCCAGTAACATACAGGGGACCAATCAGCCCCAGCATTTT. This codes for CASNIQGTNQPQHF.

This clone was counted a single time. Within the sample, other DNA sequences also encode this same CDR3. The CDR3 region is CASSLGQLNEKLFF. Here the CDR3 DNA reads TGTGCCAGCAGCCTGGGACAGCTTAATGAAAAACTGTTTTTT. The chain is built from TRBV3-1 (or the pseudogene TRBV3-2) and TRBJ1-4; 7 nucleotides match TRBD1. CDR3 length: 14 amino acids. Germline-derived CDR1 and CDR2 are LGHDT and YNNKEL (reference sequence). The trim removed 4 bases at V and 4 bases at J, leaving 3 bases unmatched.

This chain joins TRBV7-9 and TRBJ2-7, with 9 bases fitting TRBD1. The CDR3 has 14 residues. Looked up from germline, CDR1 is SEHNR and CDR2 is FQNEAQ (reference sequence). V shed 5 bases, J shed 6 bases, and the junction held 8 bases outside the gene matches. The CDR3 DNA follows: TGTGCCAGCAGCGCCTGGGACAGGGATCGCGAGCAGTACTTC. Translation: CASSAWDRDREQYF.

This clone appeared once. V is TRBV3-1 (or the pseudogene TRBV3-2) and J is TRBJ2-4; TRBD2 matches at 7 bases. The CDR3 length is 19 residues. Germline trimming cut 2 bases from V and 0 bases from J; bases unmatched to any gene: 13. CDR1 and CDR2 from the germline V gene are LGHDT and YNNKEL (reference sequence). CDR3 DNA sequence: TGTGCCAGCAGCCAATCTCCGGGGACTACGATGGGAGCCAAAAACATTCAGTACTTC. This codes for CASSQSPGTTMGAKNIQYF.

This sequence joins TRBV6-6 and TRBJ2-7, with 7 bases identical to TRBD2. The CDR3 is made up of 17 amino acids. The V gene's germline CDR1 is MNHNY and CDR2 SVGAGI (reference sequence). J lost 1 base, V lost 5 bases, and 14 bases had no gene match. CDR3: CASSPPKGLPRSYEQYF. The CDR3 nucleotides read TGTGCCAGCAGTCCACCGAAGGGACTACCACGATCCTACGAGCAGTACTTC.

The chain is built from TRBV9 and TRBJ2-3; 9 positions match TRBD2. The CDR3 is made up of 19 amino acids. The germline V gene encodes CDR1 SGDLS and CDR2 YYNGEE. V dropped 3 bases and J dropped 2; count of bases not matched to a gene: 16. CDR3 nucleotide sequence: TGTGCCAGCAGCGCCCAAAGAGTCGGCGGGAGGGGTCCCACAGATACGCAGTATTTT. Translating it yields CASSAQRVGGRGPTDTQYF.

Only one count was recorded for this clone. The chain combines TRBV7-2 with TRBJ2-3; 9 bases line up with TRBD2. CDR3 size: 17 residues. Germline V gene sequence: CDR1 SGHTA, CDR2 FQGNSA. Germline trimming cut 3 bases from V and 2 bases from J; bases unmatched to any gene: 9. CDR3 sequence reads: CASSFPWASGVTDTQYF. DNA for the CDR3: TGTGCCAGCAGCTTCCCTTGGGCTAGCGGGGTCACAGATACGCAGTATTTT.

V is TRBV2 and J is TRBJ2-5, with TRBD2 identical over 7 bases. The CDR3 is 15 amino acids. Germline V lookup: CDR1 SNHLY, CDR2 FYNNEI. V was clipped by 5 bases and J by 0 bases; unmatched bases: 6. The CDR3 nucleotides are TGTGCCAGCAGTTACCTAGCGGCCTACCAAGAGACCCAGTACTTC. Encoded protein: CASSYLAAYQETQYF.

The chain carries TRBV3-1 (or the pseudogene TRBV3-2) and TRBJ1-1; D is unclear. The CDR3 has 15 residues. CDR1 and CDR2 (germline): LGHDT, YNNKEL (reference sequence). Trimming cost V 4 bases and J 4 bases, with 16 bases left between them. The CDR3 sequence: CASSPDLVPSTEAFF. CDR3 nucleotides: TGTGCCAGCAGCCCAGATCTCGTACCGAGCACTGAAGCTTTCTTT.

The CDR3 is CASSLFLSYEQYF. Here the CDR3 DNA reads TGTGCCAGCAGCTTGTTCCTATCCTACGAGCAGTACTTC. This sequence joins TRBV11-2 and TRBJ2-7, with D unresolved. The V gene lost 3 bases and the J gene lost 1 base, with 7 bases spanning the gap. CDR1 and CDR2 (germline): SGHAT, FQNNGV. The CDR3 totals 13 residues.

This chain connects TRBV30 to TRBJ1-4; D gene uncertain. CDR1 is GTSNPN, CDR2 SVGIG, per germline (reference sequence). The V and J ends lost 4 bases and 2 bases respectively, with 14 bases between them. CDR3 length: 15 residues. CDR3 sequence: CAWNLIPGTNEKLFF. In nucleotides, the CDR3 is TGTGCCTGGAATCTGATTCCGGGGACTAATGAAAAACTGTTTTTT.

The rearrangement joins TRBV4-1 to TRBJ2-3, with TRBD2 as a possible D gene (6 bases). Germline V CDR1 and CDR2: MGHRA, YSYEKL. The V gene lost 5 bases and the J gene lost 2 bases, with 11 bases spanning the gap. This CDR3 is 14 amino acids long. The CDR3 nucleotides are TGCGCCAGCAGCTCCCGGGACTTCACAGATACGCAGTATTTT. Encoded protein: CASSSRDFTDTQYF.

The chain couples TRBV9 to TRBJ2-1, with TRBD2 matching over 7 bases. The V gene end was trimmed by 3 bases and the J gene end by 9 bases; junction bases not matched to a gene: 12. This CDR3 region has 15 residues. The germline V gene has CDR1 SGDLS and CDR2 YYNGEE. The DNA of the CDR3 is TGTGCCAGCAGCGCCCCAGCGGGATCGGGGGGTGAGCAGTTCTTC. This codes for CASSAPAGSGGEQFF.

The chain links TRBV5-1 to TRBJ2-7, with 15 bases lining up with TRBD2. This CDR3 contains 17 residues. The junction had 9 bases not matched to a gene; V was cut back by 4 bases and J by 4 bases. The germline CDR1 and CDR2 sequences are SGHRS and YFSETQ. The CDR3 loop reads CASSTGTSGRFQYEQYF. The CDR3 DNA reads as TGCGCCAGCAGCACAGGGACTAGCGGGAGGTTCCAGTACGAGCAGTACTTC.

The rearrangement joins TRBV6-2 or TRBV6-3 to TRBJ1-5, with TRBD1 matching over 7 bases. The CDR3 sequence is 14 residues long. Unmatched junction bases numbered 2, after V lost 5 bases and J lost 1 base. The germline V gene encodes CDR1 MNHEY and CDR2 SVGEGT. The CDR3 spells CASSKGQSNQPQHF. As DNA, the CDR3 is TGTGCCAGCAGTAAGGGACAGAGCAATCAGCCCCAGCATTTT.